The 9 T cell receptor beta chains below all came from one sample that was sequenced in a study of vaccination effects on CD4 cells after COVID-19. Expansion of antigen-specific CD4+ T cells with viral peptide pools was carried out by the ViraFEST assay before sequencing. Cells that had been cultured for 10 days were the source of isolated CD4+ T cells. Participants each got two BNT162b2 or mRNA-1273 vaccine doses. The antigens these receptors bind are not known. TCRdb's copy holds only in-frame clones and misses some; the assay was immunoSEQ multiplex PCR. The repertoire consists of tens of thousands of clones, with around 80% occurring once and the leading ten covering roughly 1.6%. The source was CD4+ T cells from PBMCs cultured with HCoV-NL63 spike peptides, collected after COVID-19 vaccination. These receptors all come from a human donor who received a COVID-19 vaccine. Some clones in this sample may be carry-over from other donors' samples.

The J gene is TRBJ2-3, the V gene TRBV12-5; 7 bases fit TRBD2. The CDR3 runs to 15 residues. V trimming: 3 bases; J trimming: 0 bases; junction bases outside the gene matches: 3. Germline V gene data show CDR1 as LGHNT and CDR2 as FRNRAP. DNA for the CDR3: TGTGCTAGTGGTTTCCGGCGGGGGAGCACAGATACGCAGTATTTT. This gives the protein CASGFRRGSTDTQYF.

V and J are TRBV3-1 (or the pseudogene TRBV3-2) and TRBJ2-7; D is perhaps TRBD1 (6 bases). Germline V gene data show CDR1 as LGHDT and CDR2 as YNNKEL (reference sequence). CDR3 length equals 17 residues. The ends were cut back, 1 base at V and 3 bases at J, with 19 bases in the middle. Here the CDR3 DNA reads TGTGCCAGCAGCCAAGCGGTTAGTCAGGGGTCCTACTACGAGCAGTACGTC. Protein product: CASSQAVSQGSYYEQYV.

This chain uses TRBV5-1 with TRBJ2-6; 8 positions match TRBD1. The length of the CDR3 is 20 residues. The germline gives CDR1 SGHRS, CDR2 YFSETQ. Trimming removed 0 bases from V and 0 bases from J; junction bases left unmatched: 11. CDR3 nucleotides: TGCGCCAGCAGCTTGGCCTACAGGACAGGGATGCCCTCTGGGGCCAACGTCCTGACTTTC. As protein: CASSLAYRTGMPSGANVLTF.

This clone was counted a single time. The chain carries TRBV3-1 (or the pseudogene TRBV3-2) and TRBJ2-3; D might be TRBD2 (6 bases). V dropped 1 base and J dropped 4 bases, with 15 bases sitting between them. Germline assignment: CDR1 LGHDT and CDR2 YNNKEL (reference sequence). This CDR3 contains 16 residues. The CDR3 sequence: CASSQGRGLEADTQYF. The CDR3 DNA follows: TGTGCCAGCAGCCAAGGGCGGGGTTTGGAAGCAGATACGCAGTATTTT.

This chain connects TRBV10-3 to TRBJ1-5; the D is unclear. Germline V gene data show CDR1 as ENHRY and CDR2 as SYGVKD. V lost 1 base and J 2 bases, leaving 9 bases between the germline ends. CDR3 length equals 15 residues. The CDR3 spells CAISEWAQGNQPQHF. The CDR3 DNA is TGTGCCATCAGTGAGTGGGCCCAGGGCAATCAGCCCCAGCATTTT.

The gene calls are TRBV19 and TRBJ1-2; 9 nucleotides line up with TRBD1. Germline V gene lookup returns CDR1 LNHDA and CDR2 SQIVND (reference sequence). Losses at the gene ends were 5 bases for V and 4 bases for J; bases not matched to a gene: 11. The CDR3 contains 16 residues. Here the CDR3 reads CASSPRTGAPAYGYTF. The DNA for the CDR3 is TGTGCCAGTAGTCCCCGGACAGGGGCGCCGGCCTATGGCTACACCTTC.

The chain has TRBV18 and TRBJ1-2; D might be TRBD1 (6 bases). Trimming stripped 5 bases from V and 4 bases from J, with 11 bases between. The V gene's germline CDR1 is KGHSH and CDR2 LQKENI. CDR3 length equals 13 residues. The DNA for the CDR3 is TGTGCCAGCTCAACAGGGACAACCTATGGCTACACCTTC. Its protein is CASSTGTTYGYTF.

The J gene is TRBJ2-5, the V gene TRBV9; 7 bases match TRBD2. With V trimmed by 1 base and J by 5 bases, 8 bases remained unmatched. Germline CDR1 SGDLS, CDR2 YYNGEE. The CDR3 has 15 amino acids. Here the CDR3 DNA reads TGTGCCAGCAGCGTATCTCCCCGGGGGGAGGAGACCCAGTACTTC. Translating it yields CASSVSPRGEETQYF.

The chain links TRBV6-5 to TRBJ2-1, with D uncertain. Germline V gene data show CDR1 as MNHEY and CDR2 as SVGAGI. The V gene lost 7 bases and the J gene lost 8 bases, with 18 bases spanning the gap. There are 14 residues in the CDR3. The DNA for the CDR3 is TGTGCCAGCAAGGACGCCCCGGCCTATGATGAGCAGTTCTTC. This translates into CASKDAPAYDEQFF.